One T cell receptor beta chain is described in this entry. TCRdb keeps only in-frame clones here, not all; method: immunoSEQ multiplex PCR. The sample holds about 270,000 clones, 91% seen once. The sample belongs to a study of blood T cell repertoires in COVID-19. This sequence originates from a person aged 18-35 years with COVID-19, enrolled during active disease. Sequences were obtained from peripheral blood.

In DNA form, the CDR3 reads TGTGCCAGTAGTTTCGACAGAAACTATGGCTACACCTTC. Protein: CASSFDRNYGYTF. This chain joins TRBV19 and TRBJ1-2; D is possibly TRBD1 (5 bases). The CDR3 covers 13 residues. The ends were cut back, 5 bases at V and 2 bases at J, with 9 bases in the middle. Germline V gives CDR1 LNHDA, CDR2 SQIVND (reference sequence).